A selection of T cell receptor beta chains follows, all from one sample in a study of blood T cell repertoires in COVID-19. Sequencing used immunoSEQ multiplex PCR; TCRdb keeps in-frame clones, though not all of them. The table records under 200,000 clones, roughly 85% of them present only once. Input material: peripheral blood. Receptors were obtained from a man in his sixties with acute or convalescent COVID-19. Both conserved end residues are trimmed from each CDR3.

CDR3	J	V
AWGRGGSNQPQH	TRBJ1-5	TRBV30
ASTVGREGYT	TRBJ1-2	TRBV5-4
ASSQDGPWRGWLAGGHSTGELF	TRBJ2-2	TRBV4-2
ASSGARGAGNQPQH	TRBJ1-5	TRBV25-1
ASSLSSGRAGELF	TRBJ2-2	TRBV7-3
ASSYRSRGEQY	TRBJ2-7	TRBV6-5
ASSKGQESYNEQF	TRBJ2-1	TRBV6-5
ASSLAQETQY	TRBJ2-5	TRBV5-1
ASSPWTATDTQY	TRBJ2-3	TRBV18
ASSFRLAGNTGELF	TRBJ2-2	TRBV11-2
ASSPQGRNTEAF	TRBJ1-1	TRBV3-1/TRBV3-2
ASSSSGRATHEQF	TRBJ2-1	TRBV28
ASSLGTSGGVTQY	TRBJ2-5	TRBV5-1
ASSLGSSGSADTQY	TRBJ2-3	TRBV5-1
ASSLLSSGLYHNEQF	TRBJ2-1	TRBV7-8
ASSHQTGGGHGYT	TRBJ1-2	TRBV7-9
ASSPLGANQPQH	TRBJ1-5	TRBV27
AIRTGSSNYGYT	TRBJ1-2	TRBV10-3
ASRMTGVGYT	TRBJ1-2	TRBV12-3/TRBV12-4
ASSLLPQGQGYEQY	TRBJ2-7	TRBV5-1
ASSITLAGGQNIQY	TRBJ2-4	TRBV19
ASSTGQEETQY	TRBJ2-5	TRBV7-8
ASSPPPGGYEQY	TRBJ2-7	TRBV18
ARSMRGRGRETQY	TRBJ2-5	TRBV23-1
ASSPNTGSLSYEQY	TRBJ2-7	TRBV4-1
ASSLSTGADEKLF	TRBJ1-4	TRBV18
ASSARDRENTIY	TRBJ1-3	TRBV9
ASSLAKLAGGDTQY	TRBJ2-3	TRBV7-2
ASSVEQGIGYT	TRBJ1-2	TRBV9
SVDGSDTQY	TRBJ2-3	TRBV29-1
AWSVGGFMNTEAF	TRBJ1-1	TRBV30
ASSIGQADAEAF	TRBJ1-1	TRBV5-6
ASSLGPPSGGYT	TRBJ1-2	TRBV5-1
ASSLPTGTEGDTQY	TRBJ2-3	TRBV5-1